The T cell receptor beta chain under discussion was sequenced for a study of T cells in Graves' hyperthyroidism and ophthalmopathy. This clonotype was recorded many times. What it binds is unknown. Individuals with ophthalmopathy presented a Clinical Activity Score of at least 3, a NOSPECS grade of at least 4 and a duration under 3 months. Orbital computed tomography and thyroid ultrasound, together with serum TRAb and thyroxine and clinical symptoms, were used for diagnoses. Broader study findings: Peripheral blood also featured most of the thyroid clonotypes expanded above 0.001. Ophthalmopathy onset followed model prediction by a median around six months.

TCR beta CDR3 regions were amplified from RNA. Researchers ran a first-round RT-PCR on the TCR CDR3 using the HTBI primer set. TCRdb re-derived calls from the multiplex PCR reads in MiXCR, one entry per CDR3 protein. The table shows tens of thousands of distinct CDR3 sequences, with roughly 50% occurring only once. The CDR3 totals 17 residues. V was cut by 2 bases and J by 4 bases, with 16 bases left in between. Germline-derived CDR1 and CDR2 are SGHKS and YYEKEE (reference sequence). The gene calls are TRBV5-5 and TRBJ2-6; D is unclear. This clonotype was sampled from a woman aged 55-70 years with Graves' ophthalmopathy. Sequences were obtained from blood. The CDR3 region is CASSLSRVSPGANVLTF. In DNA, the CDR3 is TGTGCCAGCAGCTTAAGTCGGGTGTCTCCCGGGGCCAACGTCCTGACTTTC. Combining the CDR3 with reference TRBV5-5 and TRBJ2-6 gives the whole variable domain DAGVTQSPTHLIKTRGQQVTLRCSPISGHKSVSWYQQVLGQGPQFIFQYYEKEERGRGNFPDRFSARQFPNYSSELNVNALLLGDSALYLCASSLSRVSPGANVLTFGAGSRLTVL.